This T cell receptor (beta chain) was observed in a study of lymphopenia after photon versus proton radiotherapy. Findings and caveats of the study: Authors raise, but do not show, better survival with proton therapy.

The CDR3 totals 15 residues. Germline CDR1 GTSNPN, CDR2 SVGIG (reference sequence). Trimming pared 4 bases from V and 3 bases from J, leaving 18 bases between. Repertoires were generated with immunoSEQ multiplex PCR, while TCRdb's copy carries only in-frame clones and drops some. This sample has over 35,000 clones, with approximately 80% found just once. A remark on this clone: What it recognizes is unknown.

The V and J genes are TRBV30 and TRBJ2-5; no definite D call. This receptor was obtained from a woman aged 70-85 years with pancreatic cancer. Here the sequenced sample was peripheral blood, taken from a patient treated with proton-based radiotherapy. The CDR3 protein is CAWTGGVFGKETQYF. The CDR3 DNA is TGTGCCTGGACCGGCGGAGTATTTGGAAAAGAGACCCAGTACTTC.